The 18 T cell receptor beta chains below come from one sample, sequenced in a study of blood T cell repertoires in COVID-19 (dated by TCRdb to 2018 to 2020). Receptors were amplified or captured by the immunoSEQ multiplex PCR assay. TCRdb took this table from immuneACCESS and kept in-frame rearrangements with V and J called. Such tables lack part of the clones; where checked against another copy, unresolved V genes explain under half of the gap, and the rest is unexplained. In all, the sample holds about 480,000 clones, and around 89% of those were seen once. Of the sample, about 1.7% is held by the ten largest clones. Sequencing input: PBMCs or T cells enriched from blood (not recorded which). The source is a woman aged 35 to 49 who had recovered from COVID-19.

The chain employs TRBV10-3 and TRBJ1-2; 7 nucleotides align to TRBD1. The CDR3 contains 15 residues. Germline V gives CDR1 ENHRY, CDR2 SYGVKD. J lost 4 bases, V lost 0 bases, and 5 bases had no gene match. CDR3 residues: CAISESRDSPYGYTF. In DNA form, the CDR3 reads TGTGCCATCAGTGAGTCCCGGGACAGCCCCTATGGCTACACCTTC.

This clone was counted a few times. CDR3 nucleotides: TGTGCCTGGATGGACAGAGACTATGGCTACACCTTC. Its translation: CAWMDRDYGYTF. The chain joins TRBV30 to TRBJ1-2; possibly TRBD1 for D (6 bases). The V gene lost 4 bases and the J gene lost 3 bases, with 9 bases spanning the gap. Germline CDR1 is GTSNPN and CDR2 is SVGIG (reference sequence). The CDR3 has 12 amino acids.

In this sample, this clone turned up once. The V call is TRBV11-3, the J call TRBJ2-7, with 11 positions matching TRBD2. There are 16 residues in the CDR3. CDR1 is SGHNT, CDR2 YENEEA, per germline. The ends lost 5 bases at V and 5 bases at J; junction bases unmatched: 11. For the CDR3, the DNA is TGTGCCAGCAGCCCACTCCTAGCGGGAGGTCCCCACGAGCAGTACTTC. This translates into CASSPLLAGGPHEQYF.

The CDR3 loop reads CASGGGAETYNEQFF. The CDR3 DNA is TGTGCTAGTGGTGGGGGGGCTGAGACATACAATGAGCAGTTCTTC. The genes are TRBV12-5 and TRBJ2-1, with D tentatively TRBD2 (7 bases). V shed 5 bases and J shed 4 bases, with 15 bases lying between them. The CDR3 spans 15 residues. Germline CDR1 reads LGHNT; CDR2 reads FRNRAP.

The chain recombines TRBV5-1 with TRBJ2-1, with D possibly being TRBD1 (5 bases). V lost 0 bases and J 6 bases, leaving 10 bases between the germline ends. This CDR3 region has 14 residues. The germline gives CDR1 SGHRS, CDR2 YFSETQ. The CDR3 DNA follows: TGCGCCAGCAGCTTGGTGGGGCCAGGCAATGAGCAGTTCTTC. It yields the protein CASSLVGPGNEQFF.

V usage is TRBV19 and J usage is TRBJ1-3; TRBD1 matches at 8 bases. This CDR3 has 15 residues. The germline V gene encodes CDR1 LNHDA and CDR2 SQIVND (reference sequence). J lost 4 bases, V lost 3 bases, and 5 bases had no gene match. CDR3 nucleotide sequence: TGTGCCAGTAGTATCGGACAGGGAGGAGGAAACACCATATATTTT. Its protein product is CASSIGQGGGNTIYF.

The chain links TRBV12-3 or TRBV12-4 to TRBJ2-5; 7 bases map to TRBD2. With V trimmed by 9 bases and J by 3 bases, 7 bases remained unmatched. This CDR3 is 13 amino acids long. CDR3 amino acids: CASFREEEETQYF. The CDR3, as DNA: TGTGCCAGTTTCCGGGAGGAAGAAGAGACCCAGTACTTC.

The V call is TRBV2, the J call TRBJ2-7; D call uncertain. Germline loops: CDR1 SNHLY, CDR2 FYNNEI. The CDR3 is 13 amino acids. V dropped 6 bases and J dropped 2 bases, with 11 bases sitting between them. The DNA for the CDR3 is TGTGCCAGCAGCCCCTTTCCCCCCTACGAGCAGTACTTC. Translation: CASSPFPPYEQYF.

V and J are TRBV3-1 (or the pseudogene TRBV3-2) and TRBJ2-1; 8 nucleotides align to TRBD2. Looked up from germline, CDR1 is LGHDT and CDR2 is YNNKEL (reference sequence). V lost 1 base to trimming and J lost 3 bases; unmatched junction nucleotides: 5. This CDR3 has 16 residues. CDR3 sequence reads: CASSQGMAGGYNEQFF. CDR3 in DNA: TGTGCCAGCAGCCAAGGGATGGCGGGAGGCTACAATGAGCAGTTCTTC.

The DNA of the CDR3 is TGTGCCAGCAGTTACCAAGCGGGAGGAATGTACAATGAGCAGTTCTTC. It yields the protein CASSYQAGGMYNEQFF. V gene TRBV6-5 combines with J gene TRBJ2-1, with 9 bases aligning to TRBD2. This CDR3 has 16 amino acids. V shed 2 bases, J shed 4 bases, and the junction held 6 bases outside the gene matches. Germline-derived CDR1 and CDR2 are MNHEY and SVGAGI.

The V gene is TRBV27, the J gene TRBJ2-1; D perhaps matches TRBD1 (5 bases). The CDR3 has 15 amino acids. Germline V gives CDR1 MNHEY, CDR2 SMNVEV (reference sequence). V dropped 2 bases and J dropped 4 bases, with 12 bases sitting between them. The CDR3 region has the DNA TGTGCCAGCAGTTTAAGGGGCATAGGGTACAATGAGCAGTTCTTC. As protein: CASSLRGIGYNEQFF.

This chain links TRBV4-3 with TRBJ1-1; TRBD1 matches 7 bases. V dropped 4 bases and J dropped 1; count of bases not matched to a gene: 9. This CDR3 is built from 16 residues. From germline, CDR1 is LGHNA and CDR2 YSLEER. CDR3 in DNA: TGCGCCAGCAGCCGAGGGGGCGGAAGGTGGAACACTGAAGCTTTCTTT. Its protein is CASSRGGGRWNTEAFF.

The rearrangement joins TRBV5-1 to TRBJ1-6; 8 nucleotides match TRBD1. V shed 0 bases and J 5 bases; nucleotides not matched to a gene: 10. Germline V CDR1 and CDR2: SGHRS, YFSETQ. CDR3 size: 18 residues. The CDR3 region is CASSLAKSGGGNNSPLHF. CDR3 sequence (DNA): TGCGCCAGCAGCTTGGCCAAGTCAGGGGGCGGAAATAATTCACCCCTCCACTTT.

This clone was detected only once. The chain links TRBV20-1 to TRBJ1-1, with 11 nucleotides matching TRBD1. Germline CDR1 and CDR2: DFQATT and SNEGSKA (reference sequence). The CDR3 is 13 residues long. After removal of 3 bases from V and 6 bases from J, the junction contained 3 bases not matched to a gene. The CDR3 region has the DNA TGCAGTGCTAGTCGGACAGGGGGCTCTGAAGCTTTCTTT. It specifies CSASRTGGSEAFF.

This chain joins TRBV9 and TRBJ2-6; D is unclear. The germline V and J ends were trimmed by 3 bases and 9 bases, with 10 bases remaining between them. The CDR3 sequence is 13 residues long. Germline V CDR1 and CDR2: SGDLS, YYNGEE. As DNA, the CDR3 is TGTGCCAGCAGCGGTTACAATGACAACGTCCTGACTTTC. It codes for CASSGYNDNVLTF.

This chain joins TRBV9 and TRBJ2-1; 9 positions match TRBD2. With V trimmed by 4 bases and J by 1 base, 9 bases remained unmatched. From germline, CDR1 is SGDLS and CDR2 YYNGEE. The CDR3 contains 17 residues. The CDR3 here is CASSLRREGQSYNEQFF. The DNA for the CDR3 is TGTGCCAGCAGCTTGAGGCGGGAGGGCCAATCCTACAATGAGCAGTTCTTC.

The gene calls are TRBV5-1 and TRBJ1-3; no reliable D call. The V gene lost 0 bases and the J gene lost 0 bases, with 4 bases spanning the gap. CDR1 is SGHRS, CDR2 YFSETQ, per germline. This CDR3 comprises 14 residues. CDR3 sequence: CASSLERSGNTIYF. The DNA of the CDR3 is TGCGCCAGCAGCTTGGAGCGCTCTGGAAACACCATATATTTT.

Written as DNA, the CDR3 is TGTGCCACCAGCATCGCTAGGGGCGACGAGCAGTACTTC. Protein: CATSIARGDEQYF. V and J are TRBV15 and TRBJ2-7; weak D call: TRBD1 (5 bases). Per germline, CDR1 LNHNV and CDR2 YYDKDF (reference sequence). V lost 4 bases and J lost 5, with 12 bases in between. The CDR3 totals 13 residues.